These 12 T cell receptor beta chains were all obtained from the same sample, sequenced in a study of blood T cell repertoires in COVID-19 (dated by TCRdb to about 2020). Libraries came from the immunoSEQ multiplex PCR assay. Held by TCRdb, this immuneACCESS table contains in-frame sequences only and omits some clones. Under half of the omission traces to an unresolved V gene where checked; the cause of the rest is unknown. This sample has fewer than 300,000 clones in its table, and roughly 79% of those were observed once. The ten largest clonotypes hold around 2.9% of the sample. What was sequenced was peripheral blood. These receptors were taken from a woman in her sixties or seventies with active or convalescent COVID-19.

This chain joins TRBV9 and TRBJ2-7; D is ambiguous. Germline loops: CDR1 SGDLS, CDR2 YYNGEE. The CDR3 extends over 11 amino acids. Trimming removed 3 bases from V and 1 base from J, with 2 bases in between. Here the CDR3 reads CASSASYEQYF. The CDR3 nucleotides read TGTGCCAGCAGCGCATCCTACGAGCAGTACTTC.

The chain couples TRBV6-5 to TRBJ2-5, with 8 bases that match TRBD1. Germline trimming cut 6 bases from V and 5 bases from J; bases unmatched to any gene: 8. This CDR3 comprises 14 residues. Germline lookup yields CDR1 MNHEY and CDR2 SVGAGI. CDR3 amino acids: CASSLGQGAETQYF. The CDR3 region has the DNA TGTGCCAGCAGCCTTGGACAGGGCGCGGAGACCCAGTACTTC.

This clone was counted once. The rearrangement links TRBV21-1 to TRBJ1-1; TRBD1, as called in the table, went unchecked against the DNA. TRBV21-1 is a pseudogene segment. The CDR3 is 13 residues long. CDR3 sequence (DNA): TGTGCCAGCAGCAAAACACTGAACACTGAAGCTTTCTTT. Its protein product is CASSKTLNTEAFF.

The CDR3, as DNA: TGTGCCAGCTCACCTAGGCTAGCGGGGGGCTGGGCAGATACGCAGTATTTT. It is translated as CASSPRLAGGWADTQYF. The chain combines TRBV18 with TRBJ2-3, with 11 bases matching TRBD2. From germline, CDR1 is KGHSH and CDR2 LQKENI. Trimming at V came to 3 bases and at J to 4 bases, leaving 9 bases not matched to a gene. This CDR3 spans 17 amino acids.

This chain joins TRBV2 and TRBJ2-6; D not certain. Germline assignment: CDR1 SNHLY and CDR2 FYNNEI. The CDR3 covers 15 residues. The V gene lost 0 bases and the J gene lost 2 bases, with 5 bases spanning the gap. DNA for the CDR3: TGTGCCAGCAGTGAAGCCCTAGCTGGGGCCAACGTCCTGACTTTC. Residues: CASSEALAGANVLTF.

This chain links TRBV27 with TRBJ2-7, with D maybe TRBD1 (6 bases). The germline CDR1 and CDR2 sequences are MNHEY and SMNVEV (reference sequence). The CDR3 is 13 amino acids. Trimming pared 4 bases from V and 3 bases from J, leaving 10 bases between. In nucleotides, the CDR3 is TGTGCCAGCAGTTCGACAGGAGTCTACGAGCAGTACTTC. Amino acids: CASSSTGVYEQYF.

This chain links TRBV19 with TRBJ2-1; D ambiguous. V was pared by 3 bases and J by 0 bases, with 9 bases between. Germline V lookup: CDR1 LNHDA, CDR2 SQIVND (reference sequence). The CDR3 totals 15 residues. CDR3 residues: CASSIGVSSYNEQFF. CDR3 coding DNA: TGTGCCAGTAGTATCGGTGTAAGCTCCTACAATGAGCAGTTCTTC.

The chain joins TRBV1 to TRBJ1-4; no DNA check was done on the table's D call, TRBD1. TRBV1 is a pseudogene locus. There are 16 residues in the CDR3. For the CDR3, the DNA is TGCACCAGCCGCCCAGACGGACAGGTCAATAATGAAAAACTGTTTTTT. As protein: CTSRPDGQVNNEKLFF.

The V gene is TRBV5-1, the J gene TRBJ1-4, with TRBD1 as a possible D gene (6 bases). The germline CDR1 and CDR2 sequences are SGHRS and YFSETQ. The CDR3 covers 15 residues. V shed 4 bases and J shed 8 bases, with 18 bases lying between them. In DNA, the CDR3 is TGCGCCAGCAGCCTAACCGGGACAATGTCCGAAAAACTGTTTTTT. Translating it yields CASSLTGTMSEKLFF.

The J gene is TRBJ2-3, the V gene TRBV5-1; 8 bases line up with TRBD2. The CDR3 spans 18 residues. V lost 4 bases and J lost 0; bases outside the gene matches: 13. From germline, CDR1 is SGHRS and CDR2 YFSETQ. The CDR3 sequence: CASSAPVLAGGSTDTQYF. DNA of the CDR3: TGCGCCAGCAGCGCGCCCGTCTTGGCGGGGGGTAGCACAGATACGCAGTATTTT.

The CDR3 region is CASSPQGAQNQPQHF. CDR3 nucleotide sequence: TGTGCCAGCAGCCCCCAGGGGGCTCAAAATCAGCCCCAGCATTTT. The rearrangement links TRBV9 to TRBJ1-5; TRBD1 matches 8 bases. V lost 4 bases, J lost 4 bases, and 7 bases stayed unmatched. CDR3 length equals 15 residues. The germline gives CDR1 SGDLS, CDR2 YYNGEE.

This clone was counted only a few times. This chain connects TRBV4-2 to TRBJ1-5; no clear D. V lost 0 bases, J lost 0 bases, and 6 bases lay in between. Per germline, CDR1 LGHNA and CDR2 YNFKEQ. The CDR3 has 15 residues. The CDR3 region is CASSQDRNSNQPQHF. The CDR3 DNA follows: TGTGCCAGCAGCCAAGACAGGAATAGCAATCAGCCCCAGCATTTT.